There are a few counts of the clone carrying this T cell receptor beta chain. What it binds is not known. This entry is derived from a study of cytotoxic CD8 clonotypes in ibrutinib-treated CLL. As for the study in general: The average sample held roughly 250,000 productive templates and about 94,000 productive rearrangements. Findings of the study overall: Samples from sustained-remission and progressing patients were taken at different times. Clonality went up at ibrutinib response and then declined back toward baseline at progression. Once treatment began, public clonotypes, which were uncommon, contracted or stayed stable.

Repertoires were generated with immunoSEQ multiplex PCR, while TCRdb's copy carries only in-frame clones and drops some. The sample lists 40,000 or so clones, 65% to 70% occurring once. J lost 4 bases, V lost 7 bases, and 9 bases had no gene match. Germline values: CDR1 MDHEN, CDR2 SYDVKM. This CDR3 has 15 residues. This clonotype was sampled from a human donor with chronic lymphocytic leukemia. Sequences were derived from PBMCs, sampled after 24 months of ibrutinib treatment. The V gene is TRBV28, the J gene TRBJ2-7, with 11 nucleotides matching TRBD1. The CDR3 DNA reads TGTGCCAGCATCAGGCTTGGGACAGGGGGATACGAGCAGTACTTC. This codes for CASIRLGTGGYEQYF.